This T cell receptor beta chain was identified during a study of blood T cell repertoires in COVID-19. For the study at large: Samples came from the United States, Italy and Spain, spanning acute and convalescent COVID-19. From T cells, B-cell-depleted T cells, or PBMCs came the material, which was cDNA or gDNA.

Study processing details: Quantification of nucleated cells was approximated via reference gene primer amplification. The table came from immunoSEQ multiplex PCR; TCRdb's copy has only in-frame clones and leaves some out. D and trimming were read from the DNA, whereas the V and J calls and clone size are those reported in that table. Of under 250,000 clones listed, roughly 86% are singletons. The CDR3 consists of 15 residues. Trimming left V 2 bases short and J 0 bases short, with 9 bases between. Germline V gene data show CDR1 as MNHNS and CDR2 as SASEGT. The J gene is TRBJ2-3, the V gene TRBV6-1; D unresolved. The sample was peripheral blood. The source is a woman in her sixties who had recovered from COVID-19. CDR3 nucleotides: TGTGCCAGCAGTGAATTTCGCGCCAGCACAGATACGCAGTATTTT. It specifies CASSEFRASTDTQYF.